These 18 T cell receptor beta chains originate from one sample sequenced in a study of patients and donors after allogeneic stem cell transplantation (dated by TCRdb to about 2020). Library generation was performed with RT-PCR. These reads were obtained on a NextSeq 550. The raw public data were reprocessed by TCRdb itself: fastp quality trimming at Q25, MiXCR clonotype calling, in-frame beta chains only. Entries are consolidated by CDR3 protein sequence, retaining the most common genes and DNA. This sample gives more than 150,000 distinct CDR3 sequences in total; 40% to 45% of them show up just once. The ten largest clonotypes hold 33% of the sample. The specimen sequenced was blood, either unsorted or a sorted T cell fraction (not recorded which). The origin of the receptors is a human donor who was either an allogeneic HSCT recipient or a stem cell or donor lymphocyte infusion donor (not recorded which). It is not recorded whose cells these are; they may come from a transplant donor.

The chain uses TRBV7-2 and TRBJ2-3; 9 nucleotides agree with TRBD1. Germline V gene lookup returns CDR1 SGHTA and CDR2 FQGNSA. V dropped 5 bases and J dropped 5; count of bases not matched to a gene: 5. CDR3 size: 14 residues. CDR3 protein: CASSLQGAGDTQYF. The CDR3 nucleotides are TGTGCCAGCAGCCTACAGGGGGCTGGAGATACGCAGTATTTT.

The CDR3 nucleotides are TGTGCCAGCAGTTACCGGAATTCTGGAAACACCATATATTTT. This gives the protein CASSYRNSGNTIYF. The chain couples TRBV6-6 to TRBJ1-3; unclear D gene. Germline CDR1 is MNHNY and CDR2 is SVGAGI (reference sequence). CDR3 size: 14 residues. The V and J ends lost 2 bases and 1 base respectively, with 6 bases between them.

This clonotype was detected ten times or more. J is TRBJ2-3 and V is TRBV5-1; D unresolved. Germline V gene sequence: CDR1 SGHRS, CDR2 YFSETQ. V was trimmed by 0 bases and J by 4 bases, leaving 9 bases between them. The CDR3 loop spans 14 amino acids. The CDR3 region is CASSLGGGPDTQYF. The CDR3 DNA reads as TGCGCCAGCAGCTTGGGTGGCGGCCCAGATACGCAGTATTTT.

The chain combines TRBV2 with TRBJ2-1, with 9 bases that match TRBD2. CDR3 length: 15 amino acids. Trimming took 4 bases from V and 7 from J; bases not matched to a gene: 8. The germline V gene has CDR1 SNHLY and CDR2 FYNNEI. The chain's CDR3 is CASSAMAGGRNEQFF. In DNA, the CDR3 is TGTGCCAGCAGTGCAATGGCGGGAGGGCGTAATGAGCAGTTCTTC. Based on the CDR3 plus reference TRBV2 and TRBJ2-1, the full variable domain is EPEVTQTPSHQVTQMGQEVILRCVPISNHLYFYWYRQILGQKVEFLVSFYNNEISEKSEIFDDQFSVERPDGSNFTLKIRSTKLEDSAMYFCASSAMAGGRNEQFFGPGTRLTVL.

V gene TRBV7-2 combines with J gene TRBJ2-5, with TRBD1 identical over 11 bases. In germline, CDR1 is SGHTA, CDR2 FQGNSA. The CDR3 loop spans 14 amino acids. The ends lost 5 bases at V and 3 bases at J; junction bases unmatched: 2. The DNA for the CDR3 is TGTGCCAGCAGCCGGACAGGGGGCAAAGAGACCCAGTACTTC. Its translation is CASSRTGGKETQYF.

The chain employs TRBV12-3 or TRBV12-4 and TRBJ2-1, with 13 bases identical to TRBD2. The CDR3 has 15 amino acids. J lost 8 bases, V lost 4 bases, and 5 bases had no gene match. This CDR3 is CASSSLAGGPHEQFF. The CDR3 nucleotides read TGTGCCAGCAGTTCACTAGCGGGAGGGCCTCATGAGCAGTTCTTC.

The J gene is TRBJ2-1, the V gene TRBV7-8; D might be TRBD2 (6 bases). There are 13 residues in the CDR3. The V gene lost 5 bases and the J gene lost 8 bases, with 13 bases spanning the gap. Per the germline V gene, CDR1 is SGHVS and CDR2 is FQNEAQ. CDR3 protein: CASSPRWGDEQFF. CDR3 nucleotide sequence: TGTGCCAGCAGCCCCCGCTGGGGGGATGAGCAGTTCTTC.

This clonotype was observed a handful of times. The CDR3 DNA sequence: TGCAGTGCTGTACCGGGACAGGGGAACTACGAGCAGTACTTC. It encodes CSAVPGQGNYEQYF. The genes are TRBV20-1 and TRBJ2-7; 10 nucleotides align to TRBD1. Germline V gives CDR1 DFQATT, CDR2 SNEGSKA (reference sequence). The trim removed 5 bases at V and 3 bases at J, leaving 7 bases unmatched. CDR3 length equals 14 residues.

The J gene is TRBJ1-2, the V gene TRBV12-3 or TRBV12-4; no definite D call. This CDR3 region has 14 residues. Between the trimmed V and J ends, which lost 2 bases and 8 bases, there was a span of 15 bases. CDR3 residues: CASSLTRQPQGYTF. CDR3 sequence (DNA): TGTGCCAGCAGTTTAACCCGCCAGCCGCAGGGCTACACCTTC.

The V call is TRBV29-1, the J call TRBJ2-3; 14 bases line up with TRBD2. The CDR3 has 15 amino acids. Germline V gives CDR1 SQVTM, CDR2 ANQGSEA. Losses at the gene ends were 7 bases for V and 5 bases for J; bases not matched to a gene: 8. CDR3 nucleotide sequence: TGCAGCGCTGTGGGACTAGCGGGAGTTGGAGATACGCAGTATTTT. This encodes CSAVGLAGVGDTQYF.

The gene calls are TRBV24-1 and TRBJ2-4, with 8 bases aligning to TRBD2. Losses at the gene ends were 9 bases for V and 7 bases for J; bases not matched to a gene: 10. The CDR3 consists of 14 residues. The germline V gene has CDR1 KGHDR and CDR2 SFDVKD. CDR3: CATSTGGGWNIQYF. The CDR3 DNA follows: TGTGCCACCTCCACCGGGGGGGGCTGGAACATTCAGTACTTC.

The CDR3 reads CASSPSARDRAGNTIYF. Here the CDR3 DNA reads TGCGCCAGCAGCCCCTCCGCCCGGGACAGGGCTGGAAACACCATATATTTT. The gene calls are TRBV4-3 and TRBJ1-3; 9 bases are a match to TRBD1. V lost 4 bases and J lost 2; bases outside the gene matches: 9. The CDR3 is 17 amino acids. Germline V gives CDR1 LGHNA, CDR2 YSLEER.

This clonotype was recorded a few times. V is TRBV29-1 and J is TRBJ1-1; TRBD1 is a possible D gene (5 bases). The CDR3 spans 13 residues. V was shortened by 4 bases and J by 0 bases, with 9 bases between the two germline ends. CDR1 and CDR2 from the germline V gene are SQVTM and ANQGSEA. The CDR3 spells CSVVAGMNTEAFF. CDR3 DNA sequence: TGCAGCGTTGTGGCAGGGATGAACACTGAAGCTTTCTTT.

This clonotype was seen more than once but under ten times. This chain joins TRBV6-1 and TRBJ1-2; D gene unclear. Germline values: CDR1 MNHNS, CDR2 SASEGT. Trimming removed 1 base from V and 7 bases from J, with 19 bases in between. CDR3 size: 16 residues. CDR3 coding DNA: TGTGCCAGCAGTGAAGAAGGCAACTACCTAAGGAGTGGCTACACCTTC. This codes for CASSEEGNYLRSGYTF.

This clonotype was counted ten times or more. The chain couples TRBV30 to TRBJ1-5, with unresolved D. The CDR3 sequence is 14 residues long. The V gene's germline CDR1 is GTSNPN and CDR2 SVGIG (reference sequence). Trimming left V 1 base short and J 7 bases short, with 14 bases between. CDR3 bases: TGTGCCTGGAGTGGTGTGAATGGGAACCAGCCCCAGCATTTT. Translation: CAWSGVNGNQPQHF.

This sequence joins TRBV12-3 or TRBV12-4 and TRBJ2-1, with 8 bases aligning to TRBD2. J gave up 0 bases and V 9 bases, and 4 bases lay outside the gene matches. This CDR3 has 14 residues. The CDR3 reads CASFAGGSYNEQFF. CDR3 DNA sequence: TGTGCCAGTTTTGCGGGAGGCTCCTACAATGAGCAGTTCTTC.

This clonotype appeared a few times. This chain joins TRBV6-5 and TRBJ1-1, with a weak D call TRBD1 (5 bases). Germline CDR1 is MNHEY and CDR2 is SVGAGI. This CDR3 is 14 amino acids long. V lost 2 bases to trimming and J lost 4 bases, with 11 bases between them. CDR3 in amino acids: CASSYGTGSTEAFF. For the CDR3, the DNA is TGTGCCAGCAGTTACGGGACTGGGAGCACTGAAGCTTTCTTT.

The CDR3 sequence is CASSYPGTHNEQFF. DNA of the CDR3: TGTGCCAGCAGTTACCCCGGGACTCACAATGAGCAGTTCTTC. This chain uses TRBV6-5 with TRBJ2-1; tentative D call: TRBD2 (6 bases). This CDR3 has 14 amino acids. The germline V gene has CDR1 MNHEY and CDR2 SVGAGI. V was clipped by 2 bases and J by 5 bases, with 10 bases between them.